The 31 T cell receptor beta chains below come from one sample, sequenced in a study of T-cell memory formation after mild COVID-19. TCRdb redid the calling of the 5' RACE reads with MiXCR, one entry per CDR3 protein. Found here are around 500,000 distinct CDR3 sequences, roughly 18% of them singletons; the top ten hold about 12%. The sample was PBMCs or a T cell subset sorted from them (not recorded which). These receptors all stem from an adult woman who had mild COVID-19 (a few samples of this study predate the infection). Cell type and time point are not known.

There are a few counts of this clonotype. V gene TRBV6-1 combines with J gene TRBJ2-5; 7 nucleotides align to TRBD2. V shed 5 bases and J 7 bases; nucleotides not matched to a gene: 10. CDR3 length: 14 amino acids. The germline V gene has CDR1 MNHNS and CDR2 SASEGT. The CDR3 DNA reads TGTGCCAGCAGTCCCGGACTAGTCCGAGGGACCCAGTACTTC. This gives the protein CASSPGLVRGTQYF.

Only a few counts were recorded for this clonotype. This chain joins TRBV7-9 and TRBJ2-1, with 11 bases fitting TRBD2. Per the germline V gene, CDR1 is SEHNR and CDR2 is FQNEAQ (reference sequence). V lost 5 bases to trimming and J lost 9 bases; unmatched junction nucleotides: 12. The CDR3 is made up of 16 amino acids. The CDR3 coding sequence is TGTGCCAGCAGCCCCCCCTTAGCGGGGGGGCTAAGTGAGCAGTTCTTC. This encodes CASSPPLAGGLSEQFF. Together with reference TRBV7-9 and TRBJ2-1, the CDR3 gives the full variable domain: DTGVSQNPRHKITKRGQNVTFRCDPISEHNRLYWYRQTLGQGPEFLTYFQNEAQLEKSRLLSDRFSAERPKGSFSTLEIQRTEQGDSAMYLCASSPPLAGGLSEQFFGPGTRLTVL.

The CDR3 loop reads CASSPHETGHGYTF. The CDR3 DNA is TGTGCCAGCAGTCCCCACGAGACAGGGCATGGCTACACCTTC. The chain carries TRBV27 and TRBJ1-2, with 7 bases identical to TRBD1. This CDR3 spans 14 amino acids. Germline trimming cut 5 bases from V and 6 bases from J; bases unmatched to any gene: 9. Germline V gives CDR1 MNHEY, CDR2 SMNVEV (reference sequence).

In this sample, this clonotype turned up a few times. CDR3 protein: CASISGTPGETQYF. CDR3 nucleotide sequence: TGCGCCAGCATATCCGGGACCCCGGGAGAGACCCAGTACTTC. The genes are TRBV5-1 and TRBJ2-5; D is perhaps TRBD1 or TRBD2 (5 bases each). The CDR3 has 14 amino acids. Per germline, CDR1 SGHRS and CDR2 YFSETQ. The V and J ends lost 6 bases and 4 bases respectively, with 16 bases between them.

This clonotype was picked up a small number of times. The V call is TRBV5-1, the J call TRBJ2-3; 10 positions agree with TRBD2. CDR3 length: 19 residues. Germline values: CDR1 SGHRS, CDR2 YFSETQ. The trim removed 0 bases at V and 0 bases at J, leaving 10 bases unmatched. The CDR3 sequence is CASSLAILAGAPSTDTQYF. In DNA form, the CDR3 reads TGCGCCAGCAGCTTGGCCATTCTAGCGGGAGCCCCCAGCACAGATACGCAGTATTTT.

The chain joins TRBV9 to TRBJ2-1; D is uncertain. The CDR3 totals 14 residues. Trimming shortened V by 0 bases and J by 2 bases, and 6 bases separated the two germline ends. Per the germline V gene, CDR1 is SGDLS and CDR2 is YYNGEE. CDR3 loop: CASSVVGTYNEQFF. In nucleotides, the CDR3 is TGTGCCAGCAGCGTAGTTGGTACCTACAATGAGCAGTTCTTC.

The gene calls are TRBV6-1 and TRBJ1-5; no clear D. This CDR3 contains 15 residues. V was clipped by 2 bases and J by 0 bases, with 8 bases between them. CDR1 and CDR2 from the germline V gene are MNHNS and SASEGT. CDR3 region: CASSEIDLSNQPQHF. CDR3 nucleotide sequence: TGTGCCAGCAGTGAAATAGATCTTAGCAATCAGCCCCAGCATTTT.

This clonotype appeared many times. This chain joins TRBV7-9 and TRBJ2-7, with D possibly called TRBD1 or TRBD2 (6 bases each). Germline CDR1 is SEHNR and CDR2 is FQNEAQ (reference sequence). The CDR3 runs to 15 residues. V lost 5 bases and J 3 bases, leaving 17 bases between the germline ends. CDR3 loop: CASSGGPGVLYEQYF. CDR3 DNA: TGTGCCAGCAGCGGGGGGCCGGGCGTCCTCTACGAGCAGTACTTC.

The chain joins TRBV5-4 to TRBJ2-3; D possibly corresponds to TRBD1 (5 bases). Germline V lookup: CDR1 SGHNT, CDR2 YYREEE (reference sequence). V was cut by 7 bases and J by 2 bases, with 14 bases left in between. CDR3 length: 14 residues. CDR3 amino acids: CASAGPSFTDTQYF. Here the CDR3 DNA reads TGTGCCAGCGCAGGGCCGTCTTTCACAGATACGCAGTATTTT.

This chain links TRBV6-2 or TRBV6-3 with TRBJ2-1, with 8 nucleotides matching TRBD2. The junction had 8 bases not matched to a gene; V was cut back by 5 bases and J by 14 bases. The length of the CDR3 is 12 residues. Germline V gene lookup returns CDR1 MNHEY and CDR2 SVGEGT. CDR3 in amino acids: CASSQPGLDEFF. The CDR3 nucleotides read TGTGCCAGCAGTCAACCGGGACTAGATGAGTTCTTC.

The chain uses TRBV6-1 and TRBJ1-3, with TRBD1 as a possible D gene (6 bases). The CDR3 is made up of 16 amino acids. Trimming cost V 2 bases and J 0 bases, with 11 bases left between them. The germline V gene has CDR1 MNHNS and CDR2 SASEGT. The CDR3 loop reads CASSETRTVSGNTIYF. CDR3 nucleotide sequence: TGTGCCAGCAGTGAAACCCGGACAGTCTCTGGAAACACCATATATTTT.

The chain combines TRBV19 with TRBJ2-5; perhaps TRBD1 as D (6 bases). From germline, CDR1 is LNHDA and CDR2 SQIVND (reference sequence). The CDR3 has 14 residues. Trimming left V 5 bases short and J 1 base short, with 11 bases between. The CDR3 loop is CASSLGTPQETQYF. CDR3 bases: TGTGCCAGTAGTCTGGGGACACCCCAAGAGACCCAGTACTTC.

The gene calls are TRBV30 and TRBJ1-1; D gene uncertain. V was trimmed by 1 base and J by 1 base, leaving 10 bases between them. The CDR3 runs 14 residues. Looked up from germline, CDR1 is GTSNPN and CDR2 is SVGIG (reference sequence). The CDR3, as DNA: TGTGCCTGGAGTGGCACAGCAACGAACACTGAAGCTTTCTTT. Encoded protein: CAWSGTATNTEAFF.

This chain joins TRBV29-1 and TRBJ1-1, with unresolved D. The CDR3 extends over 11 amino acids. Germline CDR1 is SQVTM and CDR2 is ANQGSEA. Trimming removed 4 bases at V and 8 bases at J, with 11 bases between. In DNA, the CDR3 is TGCAGCGTTGTTGGACGGACCGAAGCTTTCTTT. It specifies CSVVGRTEAFF. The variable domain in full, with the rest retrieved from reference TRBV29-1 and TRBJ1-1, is SAVISQKPSRDICQRGTSLTIQCQVDSQVTMMFWYRQQPGQSLTLIATANQGSEATYESGFVIDKFPISRPNLTFSTLTVSNMSPEDSSIYLCSVVGRTEAFFGQGTRLTVV.

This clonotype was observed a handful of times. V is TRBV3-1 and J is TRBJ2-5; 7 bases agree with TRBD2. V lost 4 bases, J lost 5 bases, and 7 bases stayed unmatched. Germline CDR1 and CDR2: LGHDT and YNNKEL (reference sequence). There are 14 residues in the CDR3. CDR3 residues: CASSLRTRGETQYF. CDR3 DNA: TGTGCCAGCAGCCTCAGGACTAGAGGGGAGACCCAGTACTTC.

CDR3: CASSIHGTNIYNEQFF. DNA of the CDR3: TGTGCCAGCAGCATCCACGGGACTAACATATACAATGAGCAGTTCTTC. The rearrangement uses TRBV7-3 and TRBJ2-1; 7 bases map to TRBD2. The CDR3 is made up of 16 amino acids. Germline V gene data show CDR1 as SGHTA and CDR2 as FQGTGA. V shed 5 bases, J shed 4 bases, and the junction held 11 bases outside the gene matches.

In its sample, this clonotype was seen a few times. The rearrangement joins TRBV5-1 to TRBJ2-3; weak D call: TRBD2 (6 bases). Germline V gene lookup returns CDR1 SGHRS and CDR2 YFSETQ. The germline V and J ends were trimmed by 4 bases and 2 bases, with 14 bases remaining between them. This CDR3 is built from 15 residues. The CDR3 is CASSPRGYFTDTQYF. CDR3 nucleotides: TGCGCCAGCAGCCCGCGGGGCTATTTCACAGATACGCAGTATTTT. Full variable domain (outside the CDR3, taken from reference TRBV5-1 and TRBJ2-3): KAGVTQTPRYLIKTRGQQVTLSCSPISGHRSVSWYQQTPGQGLQFLFEYFSETQRNKGNFPGRFSGRQFSNSRSEMNVSTLELGDSALYLCASSPRGYFTDTQYFGPGTRLTVL.

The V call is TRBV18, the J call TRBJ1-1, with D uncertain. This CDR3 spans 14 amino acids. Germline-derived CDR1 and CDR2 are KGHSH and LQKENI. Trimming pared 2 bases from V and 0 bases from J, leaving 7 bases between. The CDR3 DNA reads TGTGCCAGCTCACCAGCACACTTGAACACTGAAGCTTTCTTT. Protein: CASSPAHLNTEAFF.

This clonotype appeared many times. DNA of the CDR3: TGCGCCAGCAGCCGATGGGGGCGGACTAGCGGGAACACCGGGGAGCTGTTTTTT. As protein: CASSRWGRTSGNTGELFF. This chain uses TRBV5-1 with TRBJ2-2, with 10 bases aligning to TRBD2. CDR3 size: 18 residues. The trim removed 4 bases at V and 1 base at J, leaving 10 bases unmatched. Per germline, CDR1 SGHRS and CDR2 YFSETQ.

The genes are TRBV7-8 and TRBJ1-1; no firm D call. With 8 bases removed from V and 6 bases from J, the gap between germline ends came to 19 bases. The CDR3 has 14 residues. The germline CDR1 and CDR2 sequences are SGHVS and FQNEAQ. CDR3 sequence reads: CASSKAPASAEAFF. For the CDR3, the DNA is TGTGCCAGCTCAAAGGCCCCGGCTAGTGCTGAAGCTTTCTTT.

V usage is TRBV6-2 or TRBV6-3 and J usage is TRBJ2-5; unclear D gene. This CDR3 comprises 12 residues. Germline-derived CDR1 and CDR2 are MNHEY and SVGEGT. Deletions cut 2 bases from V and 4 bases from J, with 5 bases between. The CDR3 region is CASSYPVETQYF. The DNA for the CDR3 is TGTGCCAGCAGTTACCCCGTAGAGACCCAGTACTTC.

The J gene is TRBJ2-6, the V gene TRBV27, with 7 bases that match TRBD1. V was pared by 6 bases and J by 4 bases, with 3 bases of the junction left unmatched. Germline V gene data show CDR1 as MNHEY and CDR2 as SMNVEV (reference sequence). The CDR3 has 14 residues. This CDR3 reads CASRTGVGANVLTF. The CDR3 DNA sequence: TGTGCCAGCAGAACAGGGGTCGGGGCCAACGTCCTGACTTTC.

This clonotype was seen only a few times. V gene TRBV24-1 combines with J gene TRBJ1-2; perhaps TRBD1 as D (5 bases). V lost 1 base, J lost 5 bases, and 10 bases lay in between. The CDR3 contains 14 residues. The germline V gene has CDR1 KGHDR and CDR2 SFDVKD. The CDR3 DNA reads TGTGCCACCAGTGATTTATCGACAGATTATGGCTACACCTTC. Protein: CATSDLSTDYGYTF.

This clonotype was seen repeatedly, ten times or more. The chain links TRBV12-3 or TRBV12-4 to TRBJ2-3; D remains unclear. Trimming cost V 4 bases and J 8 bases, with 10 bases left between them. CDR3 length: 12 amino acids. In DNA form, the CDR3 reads TGTGCCAGCAGTTCCGCGCGCCTTACGCAGTATTTT. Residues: CASSSARLTQYF.

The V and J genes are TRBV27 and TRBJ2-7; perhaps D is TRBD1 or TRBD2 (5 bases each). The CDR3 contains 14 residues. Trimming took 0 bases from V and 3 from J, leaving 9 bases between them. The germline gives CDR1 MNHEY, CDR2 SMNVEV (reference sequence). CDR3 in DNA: TGTGCCAGCAGTTTATCGGGACGCTACTACGAGCAGTACTTC. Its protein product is CASSLSGRYYEQYF.

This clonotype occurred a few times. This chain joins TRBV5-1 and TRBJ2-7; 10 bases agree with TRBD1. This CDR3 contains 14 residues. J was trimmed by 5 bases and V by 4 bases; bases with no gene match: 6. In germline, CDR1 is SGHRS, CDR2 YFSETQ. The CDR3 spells CASSQGQGKHEQYF. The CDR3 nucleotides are TGCGCCAGCAGCCAGGGACAGGGGAAGCACGAGCAGTACTTC.

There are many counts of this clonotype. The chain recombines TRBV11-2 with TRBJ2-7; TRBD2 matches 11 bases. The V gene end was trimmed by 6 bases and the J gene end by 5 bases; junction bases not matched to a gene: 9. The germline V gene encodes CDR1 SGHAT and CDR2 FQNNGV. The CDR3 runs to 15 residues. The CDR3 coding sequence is TGTGCCAGCAGAGGCATAGCGGGAGGGCCCCACGAGCAGTACTTC. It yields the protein CASRGIAGGPHEQYF. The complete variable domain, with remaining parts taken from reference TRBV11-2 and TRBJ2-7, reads EAGVAQSPRYKIIEKRQSVAFWCNPISGHATLYWYQQILGQGPKLLIQFQNNGVVDDSQLPKDRFSAERLKGVDSTLKIQPAKLEDSAVYLCASRGIAGGPHEQYFGPGTRLTVT.

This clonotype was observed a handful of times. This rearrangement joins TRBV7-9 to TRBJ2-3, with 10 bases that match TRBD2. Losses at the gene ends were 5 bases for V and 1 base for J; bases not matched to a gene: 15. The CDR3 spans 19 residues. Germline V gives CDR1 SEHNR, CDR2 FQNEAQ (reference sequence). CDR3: CASSRTLAGVGAGTDTQYF. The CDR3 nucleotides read TGTGCCAGCAGCCGGACCCTAGCGGGAGTGGGTGCGGGCACAGATACGCAGTATTTT.

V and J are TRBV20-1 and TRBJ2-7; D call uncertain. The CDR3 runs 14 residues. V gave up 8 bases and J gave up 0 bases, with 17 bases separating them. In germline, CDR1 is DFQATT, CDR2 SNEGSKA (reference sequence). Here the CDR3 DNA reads TGCAGTACCATAGGAACACTAAACTCCTACGAGCAGTACTTC. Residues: CSTIGTLNSYEQYF.

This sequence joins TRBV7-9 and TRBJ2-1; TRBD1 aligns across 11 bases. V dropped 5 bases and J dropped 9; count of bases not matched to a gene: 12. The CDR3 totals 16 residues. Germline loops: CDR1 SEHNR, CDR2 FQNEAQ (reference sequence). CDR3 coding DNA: TGTGCCAGCAGCCTTCGGGGGACAGGGGGTTATCGTGAGCAGTTCTTC. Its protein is CASSLRGTGGYREQFF.

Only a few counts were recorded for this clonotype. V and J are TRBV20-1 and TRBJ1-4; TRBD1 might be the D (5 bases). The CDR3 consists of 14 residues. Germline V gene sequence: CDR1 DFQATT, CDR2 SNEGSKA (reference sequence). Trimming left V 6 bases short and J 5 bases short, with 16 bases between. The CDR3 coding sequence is TGCAGTGCCACCGGGGGGGGGTCGAATGAAAAACTGTTTTTT. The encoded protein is CSATGGGSNEKLFF.